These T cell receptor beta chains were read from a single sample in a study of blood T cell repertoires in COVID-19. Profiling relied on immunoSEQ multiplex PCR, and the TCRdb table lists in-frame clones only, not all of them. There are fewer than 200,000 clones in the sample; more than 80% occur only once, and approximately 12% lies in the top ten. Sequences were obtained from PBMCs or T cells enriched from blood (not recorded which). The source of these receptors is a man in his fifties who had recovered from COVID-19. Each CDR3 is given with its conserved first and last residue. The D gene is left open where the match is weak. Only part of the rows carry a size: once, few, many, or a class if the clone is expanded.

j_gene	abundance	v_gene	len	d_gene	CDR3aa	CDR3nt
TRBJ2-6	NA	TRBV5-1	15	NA	CASSFGNSGANVLTF	TGCGCCAGCAGCTTCGGGAACTCTGGGGCCAACGTCCTGACTTTC
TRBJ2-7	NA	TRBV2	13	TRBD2	CASSPPTSLEQYF	TGTGCCAGCAGCCCGCCGACTAGCCTCGAGCAGTACTTC
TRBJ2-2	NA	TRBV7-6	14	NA	CASSLYQGSGELFF	TGTGCCAGCAGCTTATATCAGGGATCCGGGGAGCTGTTTTTT
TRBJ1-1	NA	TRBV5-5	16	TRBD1	CASSLVLRTGGTEAFF	TGTGCCAGCAGCTTGGTGTTAAGGACAGGGGGCACTGAAGCTTTCTTT
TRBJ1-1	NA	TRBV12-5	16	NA	CASGLVNRVESFRAFF	TGTGCTAGTGGTTTGGTAAACAGGGTGGAAAGCTTCAGGGCTTTCTTT
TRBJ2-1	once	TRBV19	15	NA	CASSPTGPSYNEQFF	TGTGCCAGTAGTCCTACAGGGCCTTCCTACAATGAGCAGTTCTTC
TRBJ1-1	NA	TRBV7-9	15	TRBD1	CASSPETGLNTEAFF	TGTGCCAGCAGCCCGGAGACAGGGCTGAACACTGAAGCTTTCTTT
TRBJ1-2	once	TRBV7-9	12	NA	CASARGVDGYTF	TGTGCCAGCGCGCGGGGGGTAGATGGCTACACCTTC
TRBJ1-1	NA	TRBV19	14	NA	CASSIVDRNTEAFF	TGTGCCAGTAGTATAGTGGACAGGAACACTGAAGCTTTCTTT
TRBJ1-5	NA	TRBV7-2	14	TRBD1	CASSQRTGGQPQHF	TGTGCCAGCAGCCAGAGGACAGGTGGGCAGCCCCAGCATTTT
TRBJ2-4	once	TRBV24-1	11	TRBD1	CAIGQGNIQYF	TGTGCCATCGGACAGGGAAACATTCAGTACTTC
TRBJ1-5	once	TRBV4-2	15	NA	CASSQDPRGLGPQHF	TGTGCCAGCAGCCAAGATCCACGAGGGTTAGGGCCCCAGCATTTT
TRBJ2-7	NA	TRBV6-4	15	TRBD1	CASSYIRQGSTEQYF	TGTGCCAGCAGTTACATAAGACAGGGATCCACCGAGCAGTACTTC
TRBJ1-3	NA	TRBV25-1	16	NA	CASSEVGRASGNTIYF	TGTGCCAGCAGTGAAGTTGGGAGGGCCTCTGGAAACACCATATATTTT
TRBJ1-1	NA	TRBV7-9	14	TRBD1	CASSRGTGEAEAFF	TGTGCCAGCAGCCGAGGGACAGGGGAGGCTGAAGCTTTCTTT
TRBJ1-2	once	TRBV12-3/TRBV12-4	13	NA	CASLGQGNYGYTF	TGTGCCAGCCTGGGGCAGGGTAACTATGGCTACACCTTC
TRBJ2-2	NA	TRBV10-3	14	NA	CAISESSSFGELFF	TGTGCCATCAGTGAGTCGAGTTCCTTCGGGGAGCTGTTTTTT
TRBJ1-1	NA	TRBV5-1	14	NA	CASRVMNRDTEAFF	TGCGCCAGCAGAGTTATGAACAGGGACACTGAAGCTTTCTTT
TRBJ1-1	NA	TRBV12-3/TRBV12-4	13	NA	CASSIGGDTEAFF	TGTGCCAGCAGCATCGGGGGTGACACTGAAGCTTTCTTT
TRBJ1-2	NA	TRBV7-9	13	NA	CASSLVPGYGYTF	TGTGCCAGCAGCTTAGTTCCGGGCTATGGCTACACCTTC
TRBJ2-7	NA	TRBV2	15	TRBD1	CASNDPGTGTYEQYF	TGTGCCAGCAACGATCCGGGGACAGGGACCTACGAGCAGTACTTC
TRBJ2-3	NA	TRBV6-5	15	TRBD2	CASSYVAGGTDTQYF	TGTGCCAGCAGTTATGTAGCGGGGGGGACAGATACGCAGTATTTT
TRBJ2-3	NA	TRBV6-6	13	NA	CASSSKGSDTQYF	TGTGCCAGCAGTTCCAAGGGGTCGGATACGCAGTATTTT
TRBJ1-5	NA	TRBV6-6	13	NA	CASRLYSNQPQHF	TGTGCCAGCCGTCTCTATAGCAATCAGCCCCAGCATTTT